This is a list of T cell receptor beta chains from one sample in a study of blood T cell repertoires in COVID-19. Measured with immunoSEQ multiplex PCR; TCRdb has only the in-frame clones, and not every one. The table records some 70,000 clones, around 86% of them present only once. Source material: peripheral blood. Receptor source: a man older than 75 with acute or convalescent COVID-19. CDR3s include the opening cysteine and the closing phenylalanine or tryptophan. The order of the fields is CDR3 length, clone size, J gene, V gene, D gene, CDR3 protein, CDR3 DNA. A D gene is named only where the DNA matches it firmly. Clone size appears in some rows only: once, few, many, or a class for an expanded clone.

>16|NA|TRBJ2-2|TRBV7-8|NA
CASSLVQGRVTGELFF
TGTGCCAGCAGCTTAGTGCAGGGTCGGGTCACCGGGGAGCTGTTTTTT
>16|NA|TRBJ1-2|TRBV6-1|NA
CASSEYGRDIALGYTF
TGTGCCAGCAGTGAATACGGCCGGGACATAGCTCTTGGCTACACCTTC
>13|NA|TRBJ1-1|TRBV10-2|NA
CASSADRNTEAFF
TGCGCCAGCAGCGCTGACAGGAACACTGAAGCTTTCTTT
>15|NA|TRBJ2-7|TRBV11-3|NA
CASSPRSSPSYEQYF
TGTGCCAGCAGCCCGCGGAGCTCCCCCTCCTACGAGCAGTACTTC
>14|NA|TRBJ2-1|TRBV11-3|NA
CASSLARWSNEQFF
TGTGCCAGCAGCTTGGCTAGGTGGTCCAATGAGCAGTTCTTC
>14|NA|TRBJ1-1|TRBV5-1|NA
CASSWDTQNTEAFF
TGCGCCAGCAGCTGGGACACCCAGAACACTGAAGCTTTCTTT
>12|NA|TRBJ2-7|TRBV7-9|TRBD2
CASSPRGGEQYF
TGTGCCAGCAGCCCCCGGGGGGGCGAGCAGTACTTC
>13|once|TRBJ2-7|TRBV19|NA
CASSITGPYEQYF
TGTGCCAGTAGTATAACAGGGCCCTACGAGCAGTACTTC
>12|NA|TRBJ1-1|TRBV19|NA
CASSHSGAEAFF
TGTGCCAGTAGTCACTCAGGGGCTGAAGCTTTCTTT
>13|NA|TRBJ1-2|TRBV12-3/TRBV12-4|NA
CASSQGVNYGYTF
TGTGCCAGCAGCCAGGGTGTTAACTATGGCTACACCTTC
>15|few|TRBJ1-5|TRBV30|NA
CAWSISGGSNQPQHF
TGTGCCTGGAGTATCTCGGGGGGAAGCAATCAGCCCCAGCATTTT
>14|NA|TRBJ1-5|TRBV3-1/TRBV3-2|TRBD1
CASSQGTGGQPQHF
TGTGCCAGCAGCCAAGGGACAGGGGGTCAGCCCCAGCATTTT
>14|NA|TRBJ1-1|TRBV24-1|NA
CATSDVKSNTEAFF
TGTGCCACCAGTGATGTCAAATCGAACACTGAAGCTTTCTTT
>13|NA|TRBJ2-5|TRBV6-6|NA
CASSLRDSSTQYF
TGTGCCAGCAGTCTCCGAGACTCGTCGACCCAGTACTTC
>14|NA|TRBJ1-2|TRBV29-1|NA
CSVEWGRVNYGYTF
TGCAGCGTTGAATGGGGCAGGGTCAACTATGGCTACACCTTC
>15|NA|TRBJ1-3|TRBV10-3|NA
CAIGDIFGSGNTIYF
TGTGCCATCGGTGACATATTCGGCTCTGGAAACACCATATATTTT
>16|NA|TRBJ2-2|TRBV9|TRBD1
CASSVRDRGDTGELFF
TGTGCCAGCAGCGTCCGGGACAGGGGAGACACCGGGGAGCTGTTTTTT
>13|NA|TRBJ2-1|TRBV29-1|NA
CSVEMDRNNEQFF
TGCAGCGTTGAAATGGACAGAAACAATGAGCAGTTCTTC
>16|NA|TRBJ1-5|TRBV7-2|TRBD1
CASSLVGQAGGQPQHF
TGTGCCAGCAGCTTAGTGGGACAGGCGGGCGGTCAGCCCCAGCATTTT
>13|NA|TRBJ2-3|TRBV7-9|NA
CASSLAGGDTQYF
TGTGCCAGCAGCTTAGCGGGAGGAGATACGCAGTATTTT
>14|NA|TRBJ1-6|TRBV5-6|TRBD1
CASSVTGGGSPLHF
TGTGCCAGCAGCGTTACAGGGGGCGGTTCACCCCTCCACTTT
>15|NA|TRBJ2-1|TRBV6-4|NA
CASSPGQSTYNEQFF
TGTGCCAGCAGTCCGGGTCAAAGTACCTACAATGAGCAGTTCTTC
>11|NA|TRBJ2-4|TRBV20-1|TRBD2
CSVPTSGREYF
TGCAGTGTTCCGACTAGCGGGAGAGAGTACTTC
>12|NA|TRBJ1-5|TRBV2|NA
CASSEDRSPQHF
TGTGCCAGCAGTGAAGATCGGAGTCCCCAGCATTTT
>12|NA|TRBJ2-7|TRBV28|NA
CASSPGSFEQYF
TGTGCCAGCAGCCCAGGAAGCTTCGAGCAGTACTTC
>15|NA|TRBJ1-1|TRBV10-3|NA
CAIRQGMGENTEAFF
TGTGCCATCAGGCAGGGGATGGGTGAGAACACTGAAGCTTTCTTT
>19|NA|TRBJ2-1|TRBV24-1|TRBD2
CATSDSGTSGRASYNEQFF
TGTGCCACCAGTGATTCCGGGACTAGCGGGAGGGCCTCCTACAATGAGCAGTTCTTC
>13|NA|TRBJ2-2|TRBV19|NA
CASSPGTTGELFF
TGTGCCAGTAGTCCCGGGACAACCGGGGAGCTGTTTTTT
>12|NA|TRBJ1-6|TRBV7-6|NA
CASSGGNSPLHF
TGTGCCAGCAGCGGAGGGAATTCACCCCTCCACTTT
>14|NA|TRBJ1-1|TRBV18|NA
CASSLRDKNTEAFF
TGTGCCAGCTCACTCCGGGACAAGAACACTGAAGCTTTCTTT
>14|NA|TRBJ2-3|TRBV3-1/TRBV3-2|NA
CASSQGARSDTQYF
TGTGCCAGCAGCCAGGGGGCGCGATCAGATACGCAGTATTTT
>16|NA|TRBJ1-5|TRBV6-2/TRBV6-3|TRBD1
CASSSSGTGHYQPQHF
TGTGCCAGCAGTTCCTCCGGGACAGGGCATTATCAGCCCCAGCATTTT
>16|few|TRBJ2-7|TRBV10-2|TRBD2
CASSDRLAGDTYEQYF
TGCGCCAGCAGTGATCGTTTAGCGGGGGATACCTACGAGCAGTACTTC
>16|NA|TRBJ2-7|TRBV4-1|TRBD1
CASSQVTGQGIYEQYF
TGCGCCAGCAGCCAAGTCACAGGACAGGGTATTTACGAGCAGTACTTC
>13|NA|TRBJ1-6|TRBV6-6|NA
CASDEQVSSPLHF
TGTGCCAGCGATGAGCAGGTCTCTTCACCCCTCCACTTT
>14|NA|TRBJ1-1|TRBV10-3|TRBD1
CAINPGQGLTEAFF
TGTGCCATCAATCCGGGACAGGGGTTGACTGAAGCTTTCTTT
>13|NA|TRBJ2-7|TRBV11-2|NA
CASSLGGANEQYF
TGTGCCAGCAGCTTAGGGGGAGCTAACGAGCAGTACTTC
>14|NA|TRBJ1-3|TRBV30|NA
CAWSAGVGRNTIYF
TGTGCCTGGAGTGCAGGGGTTGGCAGAAACACCATATATTTT
>15|NA|TRBJ2-1|TRBV9|TRBD1
CASSPGTGPYNEQFF
TGTGCCAGCAGCCCCGGGACAGGGCCCTACAATGAGCAGTTCTTC
>16|NA|TRBJ2-7|TRBV7-9|TRBD2
CASSLGASGRTYEQYF
TGTGCCAGCAGCTTAGGAGCTAGCGGGAGGACCTACGAGCAGTACTTC
>17|NA|TRBJ1-6|TRBV27|TRBD1
CASSTGQGSSYNSPLHF
TGTGCCAGCAGTACCGGACAGGGGAGCTCCTATAATTCACCCCTCCACTTT
>15|few|TRBJ1-5|TRBV27|NA
CASSWAGSRSQPQHF
TGTGCCAGCAGTTGGGCGGGTTCGCGTAGTCAGCCCCAGCATTTT
>14|NA|TRBJ1-1|TRBV25-1|TRBD1
CASRDRAGSTEAFF
TGTGCCAGCAGGGACAGGGCAGGGAGCACTGAAGCTTTCTTT
>15|few|TRBJ1-1|TRBV25-1|TRBD1
CASSVPGQGRAEAFF
TGTGCCAGCAGTGTTCCGGGACAGGGACGAGCTGAAGCTTTCTTT
>14|few|TRBJ2-7|TRBV2|TRBD2
CASSVVLANYEQYF
TGTGCCAGCAGTGTGGTACTAGCGAACTACGAGCAGTACTTC
>15|NA|TRBJ2-2|TRBV7-2|NA
CASSQGFANTGELFF
TGTGCCAGCAGCCAGGGATTCGCGAACACCGGGGAGCTGTTTTTT
>13|NA|TRBJ1-2|TRBV11-3|TRBD1
CASSGQGIYGYTF
TGTGCCAGCTCGGGACAGGGGATCTATGGCTACACCTTC
>13|NA|TRBJ1-2|TRBV18|TRBD1
CASSPQGQRGYTF
TGTGCCAGCTCACCGCAGGGACAGAGGGGCTACACCTTC
>14|NA|TRBJ2-7|TRBV15|NA
CATSTLGRGNEQYF
TGTGCCACCAGCACCCTCGGCAGGGGCAACGAGCAGTACTTC
>15|NA|TRBJ2-1|TRBV24-1|NA
CATSDLGGPYNEQFF
TGTGCCACCAGTGACCTAGGAGGTCCCTACAATGAGCAGTTCTTC
>16|NA|TRBJ2-2|TRBV7-9|TRBD1
CASSANRGLNTGELFF
TGTGCCAGCAGCGCTAACAGGGGCCTCAACACCGGGGAGCTGTTTTTT
>12|NA|TRBJ2-3|TRBV19|NA
CASSTSTDTQYF
TGTGCCAGTAGTACAAGCACAGATACGCAGTATTTT
>15|NA|TRBJ2-5|TRBV20-1|NA
CSASSNRALRETQYF
TGCAGTGCTAGTTCGAACAGGGCTCTAAGGGAGACCCAGTACTTC
>20|NA|TRBJ2-1|TRBV7-6|NA
CASTPYTRVGTGNISNEQFF
TGTGCCAGCACGCCGTACACCCGGGTCGGTACCGGGAATATCTCTAATGAGCAGTTCTTC
>12|NA|TRBJ2-7|TRBV3-1/TRBV3-2|NA
CASSQAGLEQYF
TGTGCCAGCAGCCAAGCCGGGTTGGAGCAGTACTTC